This section outlines one T cell receptor beta chain sequence together with its context. Its antigen is undetermined. The data originate from a study of cytomegalovirus exposure and HLA in healthy donors. Study-level points and caveats: Presence/absence analyses supposed approximately even sequencing depth among donors. Researchers reportedly found TCR beta sequences accurately predicted most subjects' HLA-A and HLA-B alleles.

PCR employed 60 Vbeta and 13 Jbeta primers. The authors' processing: Later, about 80 million unique TCR beta chains were counted in an analysis, and some 11 million of them were shared. TCRdb keeps only in-frame clones here, not all; method: immunoSEQ multiplex PCR. The V and J calls and clone size were taken over from that table, and D and trimming were inferred from the DNA. The sample yields some 120,000 clones, about 80% seen once. Donors counted as nominally healthy when sampled, yet unrecorded immune exposures were likely. Per germline, CDR1 SGHRS and CDR2 YFSETQ. Germline trimming cut 2 bases from V and 1 base from J; bases unmatched to any gene: 3. This CDR3 spans 16 amino acids.

The chain combines TRBV5-1 with TRBJ1-1, with TRBD1 identical over 12 bases. Material: PBMCs. The TCR originated in a middle-aged man in good health and CMV-seronegative. CDR3 protein: CASSFGTGGPNTEAFF. Here the CDR3 DNA reads TGCGCCAGCAGCTTCGGGACAGGGGGCCCGAACACTGAAGCTTTCTTT.